The 31 T cell receptor beta chains presented below share a single source sample, sequenced in a study of blood T cell repertoires in COVID-19. Profiled with immunoSEQ multiplex PCR; TCRdb holds only in-frame clones, not every one. The repertoire holds under 200,000 clones, approximately 82% seen once, with 4% to 6.5% in the top ten. The specimen sequenced was PBMCs or T cells enriched from blood (not recorded which). These receptors all stem from an older woman with acute COVID-19.

The chain couples TRBV6-6 to TRBJ2-5; 8 positions agree with TRBD2. The CDR3 spans 15 residues. Germline loops: CDR1 MNHNY, CDR2 SVGAGI (reference sequence). Trimming removed 6 bases from V and 4 bases from J; junction bases left unmatched: 10. The CDR3 nucleotides read TGTGCCAGCAGAGATAGCGGGATGGATGGAGAGACCCAGTACTTC. Its protein product is CASRDSGMDGETQYF.

The genes are TRBV21-1 and TRBJ2-1; the table's D call, TRBD2, was not checked against the DNA. TRBV21-1 is deemed a pseudogene. The CDR3 is made up of 16 amino acids. The DNA of the CDR3 is TGTGCCAGCAGCGGGTCGGTCCAGCGGGAAGAGAATGAGCAGTTCTTC. As protein: CASSGSVQREENEQFF.

This chain uses TRBV18 with TRBJ2-5; 8 bases are a match to TRBD2. Unmatched junction bases numbered 9, after V lost 2 bases and J lost 4 bases. CDR1 and CDR2 (germline): KGHSH, LQKENI. CDR3 length equals 16 residues. CDR3 in DNA: TGTGCCAGCTCACCATTTCCGGGGGGGCCAGGAGAGACCCAGTACTTC. Protein: CASSPFPGGPGETQYF.

This clone has just a few counts. The rearrangement uses TRBV4-3 and TRBJ1-3; D gene ambiguous. CDR1 LGHNA and CDR2 YSLEER come from the germline V gene. V was shortened by 0 bases and J by 0 bases, with 9 bases between the two germline ends. The CDR3 totals 16 residues. Written as DNA, the CDR3 is TGCGCCAGCAGCCAAGAGGACTGGAGCTCTGGAAACACCATATATTTT. Its protein is CASSQEDWSSGNTIYF.

The chain links TRBV4-2 to TRBJ2-3, with 7 bases matching TRBD2. J gave up 1 base and V 4 bases, and 5 bases lay outside the gene matches. Germline loops: CDR1 LGHNA, CDR2 YNFKEQ. The CDR3 extends over 15 amino acids. The CDR3, as DNA: TGTGCCAGCAGCCGGGGCAGCGGGGGCACAGATACGCAGTATTTT. Its translation: CASSRGSGGTDTQYF.

The chain combines TRBV18 with TRBJ1-6, with D perhaps matching TRBD1 (6 bases). In germline, CDR1 is KGHSH, CDR2 LQKENI. The CDR3 runs 16 residues. V was shortened by 3 bases and J by 6 bases, with 15 bases between the two germline ends. The CDR3 region is CASSPGAPAANSPLHF. In DNA form, the CDR3 reads TGTGCCAGCTCACCGGGGGCTCCCGCGGCTAATTCACCCCTCCACTTT.

The sample holds one count of this clone. This sequence joins TRBV10-3 and TRBJ1-2; 7 bases agree with TRBD1. This CDR3 spans 11 amino acids. Germline V gene sequence: CDR1 ENHRY, CDR2 SYGVKD. The J segment lost 11 bases and the V segment lost 2 bases, leaving 2 bases of the junction unmatched. CDR3 coding DNA: TGTGCCATCAGTGAGACGGACAGGTACACCTTC. Translated, it gives CAISETDRYTF.

This sequence joins TRBV11-3 and TRBJ1-1; TRBD1 might be the D (5 bases). Germline CDR1 SGHNT, CDR2 YENEEA. V dropped 5 bases and J dropped 3 bases, with 10 bases sitting between them. The CDR3 covers 13 residues. CDR3 DNA sequence: TGTGCCAGCAGCGCCCAGGGCGACACTGAAGCTTTCTTT. Encoded protein: CASSAQGDTEAFF. The whole variable domain, remainder taken from reference TRBV11-3 and TRBJ1-1, is EAGVVQSPRYKIIEKKQPVAFWCNPISGHNTLYWYLQNLGQGPELLIRYENEEAVDDSQLPKDRFSAERLKGVDSTLKIQPAELGDSAVYLCASSAQGDTEAFFGQGTRLTVV.

This sequence joins TRBV7-8 and TRBJ1-2; D unclear. The CDR3 extends over 16 amino acids. V was trimmed by 6 bases and J by 2 bases, leaving 19 bases between them. CDR1 and CDR2 (germline): SGHVS, FQNEAQ. CDR3 sequence: CASRRGLGGKNYGYTF. Here the CDR3 DNA reads TGTGCCAGCAGGAGAGGGCTGGGCGGCAAAAACTATGGCTACACCTTC. The full variable domain, rest sourced from reference TRBV7-8 and TRBJ1-2, is GAGVSQSPRYKVAKRGQDVALRCDPISGHVSLFWYQQALGQGPEFLTYFQNEAQLDKSGLPSDRFFAERPEGSVSTLKIQRTQQEDSAVYLCASRRGLGGKNYGYTFGSGTRLTVV.

The chain recombines TRBV15 with TRBJ1-1; TRBD1 is a possible D gene (6 bases). The germline CDR1 and CDR2 sequences are LNHNV and YYDKDF (reference sequence). The V end was cut by 3 bases, the J end by 3 bases, with 11 bases between. This CDR3 comprises 14 residues. The CDR3 loop is CATSSRDRHTEAFF. The DNA for the CDR3 is TGTGCCACCAGCAGTCGCGACAGGCACACTGAAGCTTTCTTT.

The V gene is TRBV6-6, the J gene TRBJ2-2; tentative D call: TRBD1 (6 bases). Trimming shortened V by 6 bases and J by 7 bases, and 18 bases separated the two germline ends. The CDR3 runs to 15 residues. The germline CDR1 and CDR2 sequences are MNHNY and SVGAGI (reference sequence). The CDR3: CASSPQQGWGGELFF. CDR3 nucleotide sequence: TGTGCCAGCAGCCCTCAACAGGGTTGGGGCGGGGAGCTGTTTTTT.

This sequence joins TRBV7-2 and TRBJ1-1, with TRBD1 matching over 8 bases. V shed 5 bases, J shed 1 base, and the junction held 6 bases outside the gene matches. Germline lookup yields CDR1 SGHTA and CDR2 FQGNSA. CDR3 length equals 15 residues. The CDR3 DNA follows: TGTGCCAGCAGCCCGGTAGGGACAGGGAACACTGAAGCTTTCTTT. Amino acid sequence: CASSPVGTGNTEAFF.

This chain joins TRBV7-2 and TRBJ2-1; 8 bases agree with TRBD1. J was trimmed by 3 bases and V by 7 bases; bases with no gene match: 8. CDR1 and CDR2 (germline): SGHTA, FQGNSA. The CDR3 runs to 15 residues. The chain's CDR3 is CASTPGTGLYNEQFF. CDR3 coding DNA: TGTGCCAGCACCCCCGGGACAGGACTCTACAATGAGCAGTTCTTC. The variable domain in full, completed from reference TRBV7-2 and TRBJ2-1, reads GAGVSQSPSNKVTEKGKDVELRCDPISGHTALYWYRQSLGQGLEFLIYFQGNSAPDKSGLPSDRFSAERTGGSVSTLTIQRTQQEDSAVYLCASTPGTGLYNEQFFGPGTRLTVL.

V gene TRBV6-4 combines with J gene TRBJ1-2; the D gene is possibly TRBD1 (6 bases). CDR1 and CDR2 from the germline V gene are MRHNA and SNTAGT. Trimming cost V 2 bases and J 2 bases, with 12 bases left between them. This CDR3 is built from 15 residues. The CDR3: CASSDPRQGNYGYTF. As DNA, the CDR3 is TGTGCCAGCAGTGACCCCCGGCAGGGGAACTATGGCTACACCTTC.

The V and J genes are TRBV11-2 and TRBJ1-6; D not resolved. Looked up from germline, CDR1 is SGHAT and CDR2 is FQNNGV. This CDR3 has 14 amino acids. The V gene lost 1 base and the J gene lost 10 bases, with 11 bases spanning the gap. DNA for the CDR3: TGTGCCAGCAGCTTAGGGAGTAGTGGATCACCCCTCCACTTT. Amino acid sequence: CASSLGSSGSPLHF. Using reference TRBV11-2 and TRBJ1-6 for the parts outside the CDR3, the full variable domain is EAGVAQSPRYKIIEKRQSVAFWCNPISGHATLYWYQQILGQGPKLLIQFQNNGVVDDSQLPKDRFSAERLKGVDSTLKIQPAKLEDSAVYLCASSLGSSGSPLHFGNGTRLTVT.

In this sample, this clone turned up once. This sequence joins TRBV18 and TRBJ1-5; 12 bases map to TRBD1. The CDR3 spans 15 residues. After removal of 3 bases from V and 9 bases from J, the junction contained 6 bases not matched to a gene. Germline V gene data show CDR1 as KGHSH and CDR2 as LQKENI. CDR3 DNA sequence: TGTGCCAGCTCACCGGGACAGGGGGCGTTAGGGCCCCAGCATTTT. Protein sequence: CASSPGQGALGPQHF.

This sequence joins TRBV7-9 and TRBJ2-1, with D possibly TRBD2 on 7 matching bases. The length of the CDR3 is 14 residues. V lost 6 bases and J 7 bases, leaving 16 bases between the germline ends. Germline CDR1 SEHNR, CDR2 FQNEAQ (reference sequence). The CDR3 is CASSLTGGRNEQFF. The CDR3 nucleotides are TGTGCCAGCAGTCTAACCGGGGGGCGGAATGAGCAGTTCTTC.

The rearrangement links TRBV6-2 or TRBV6-3 to TRBJ2-1, with TRBD2 matching 9 bases. Trimming at V came to 1 base and at J to 9 bases, leaving 4 bases not matched to a gene. Germline CDR1 MNHEY, CDR2 SVGEGT. The CDR3 totals 14 residues. CDR3 sequence reads: CASSYLAGDGEQFF. CDR3 sequence (DNA): TGTGCCAGCAGTTACTTAGCGGGAGATGGTGAGCAGTTCTTC.

This clone has just a few counts. The CDR3 DNA is TGTGCCAGCAGCTCGACTAGCGGGGCGAGGTCGCAGTATTTT. This encodes CASSSTSGARSQYF. This chain uses TRBV7-9 with TRBJ2-3, with 11 bases aligning to TRBD2. CDR1 is SEHNR and CDR2 is FQNEAQ in the germline V gene (reference sequence). The J segment lost 10 bases and the V segment lost 4 bases, leaving 7 bases of the junction unmatched. The CDR3 has 14 amino acids.

The chain carries TRBV11-2 and TRBJ1-2, with D perhaps TRBD1 (6 bases). Between the trimmed V and J ends, which lost 5 bases and 5 bases, there was a span of 21 bases. CDR1 is SGHAT, CDR2 FQNNGV, per germline. This CDR3 has 16 residues. DNA of the CDR3: TGTGCCAGCAGCACGACCAGGGGACGCACCTTTTATGGCTACACCTTC. The encoded protein is CASSTTRGRTFYGYTF.

The gene calls are TRBV2 and TRBJ2-1, with a tentative D call TRBD1 (6 bases). The CDR3 consists of 16 residues. Trimming took off 3 bases at V and 3 bases at J, with 15 bases between the two ends. Germline lookup yields CDR1 SNHLY and CDR2 FYNNEI. The CDR3, as DNA: TGTGCCAGCAGTGAGCCGGGACAAGGGAACTACAATGAGCAGTTCTTC. This codes for CASSEPGQGNYNEQFF. Full variable domain (rest looked up from reference TRBV2 and TRBJ2-1): EPEVTQTPSHQVTQMGQEVILRCVPISNHLYFYWYRQILGQKVEFLVSFYNNEISEKSEIFDDQFSVERPDGSNFTLKIRSTKLEDSAMYFCASSEPGQGNYNEQFFGPGTRLTVL.

The J gene is TRBJ2-1, the V gene TRBV21-1; the D segment call TRBD2 is taken from the table without a DNA check. TRBV21-1 is described as a pseudogene. The CDR3 is made up of 14 amino acids. The CDR3 DNA is TGTGCCAGCAGCGAAGGCGTGACCTACAATGAGCAGTTCTTC. Amino acids: CASSEGVTYNEQFF.

The genes are TRBV27 and TRBJ1-2, with D possibly matching TRBD1 (5 bases). Trimming shortened V by 4 bases and J by 2 bases, and 17 bases separated the two germline ends. CDR1 is MNHEY and CDR2 is SMNVEV in the germline V gene (reference sequence). CDR3 length equals 16 residues. CDR3 loop: CASSSVPPTDNYGYTF. The CDR3 coding sequence is TGTGCCAGCAGTTCTGTCCCCCCGACAGACAACTATGGCTACACCTTC.

V usage is TRBV5-4 and J usage is TRBJ1-6; TRBD1 aligns across 9 bases. The CDR3 length is 17 residues. Germline values: CDR1 SGHNT, CDR2 YYREEE (reference sequence). V was pared by 4 bases and J by 9 bases, with 14 bases of the junction left unmatched. CDR3: CASSPGTGFSSVSPLHF. The CDR3 nucleotides are TGTGCCAGCAGCCCCGGGACAGGGTTTTCATCGGTTTCACCCCTCCACTTT.

This clone came up a few times. The chain uses TRBV3-1 (or the pseudogene TRBV3-2) and TRBJ2-1, with 14 bases lining up with TRBD2. V shed 1 base, J shed 7 bases, and the junction held 6 bases outside the gene matches. Germline V lookup: CDR1 LGHDT, CDR2 YNNKEL (reference sequence). This CDR3 is built from 17 residues. The chain's CDR3 is CASSQAGTSGSRNEQFF. In nucleotides, the CDR3 is TGTGCCAGCAGCCAAGCCGGGACTAGCGGGAGTAGGAATGAGCAGTTCTTC.

The chain couples TRBV25-1 to TRBJ2-3; possibly TRBD2 for D (6 bases). Germline loops: CDR1 MGHDK, CDR2 SYGVNS. The CDR3 spans 14 residues. The germline V and J ends were trimmed by 8 bases and 2 bases, with 14 bases remaining between them. This CDR3 is CASGRGRNTDTQYF. The CDR3 DNA is TGTGCCAGCGGGCGAGGGAGGAACACAGATACGCAGTATTTT.

The chain links TRBV28 to TRBJ2-2; D perhaps matches TRBD1 (6 bases). The CDR3 covers 15 residues. The V end was cut by 5 bases, the J end by 2 bases, with 12 bases between. The germline gives CDR1 MDHEN, CDR2 SYDVKM. The DNA of the CDR3 is TGTGCCAGCAGTAGGGAAGGGGGTAACACCGGGGAGCTGTTTTTT. Protein product: CASSREGGNTGELFF.

The chain joins TRBV12-3 or TRBV12-4 to TRBJ2-2; D is ambiguous. This CDR3 has 12 residues. Trimming stripped 9 bases from V and 5 bases from J, with 10 bases between. CDR3 in DNA: TGTGCCAGTTTCACCGGGACCGGGGAGCTGTTTTTT. It encodes CASFTGTGELFF.

This chain joins TRBV4-3 and TRBJ2-1; 14 bases map to TRBD2. V was pared by 0 bases and J by 8 bases, with 6 bases of the junction left unmatched. This CDR3 has 17 residues. Germline V gene data show CDR1 as LGHNA and CDR2 as YSLEER. CDR3 protein: CASSQDRTSGGRHEQFF. CDR3 nucleotide sequence: TGCGCCAGCAGCCAAGACAGGACTAGCGGGGGGAGGCATGAGCAGTTCTTC.

The chain employs TRBV19 and TRBJ1-1; TRBD1 matches 7 bases. With 6 bases clipped from V and 10 bases from J, the junction kept 8 bases outside the gene matches. Germline lookup yields CDR1 LNHDA and CDR2 SQIVND (reference sequence). The CDR3 length is 12 residues. Here the CDR3 DNA reads TGTGCCAGTAGCTACAGGGGAGATCGAGCTTTCTTT. This gives the protein CASSYRGDRAFF.

J is TRBJ2-3 and V is TRBV28; D unresolved. V was pared by 4 bases and J by 2 bases, with 7 bases between. Looked up from germline, CDR1 is MDHEN and CDR2 is SYDVKM. The CDR3 spans 13 residues. CDR3 protein: CASSYPNTDTQYF. The CDR3 DNA is TGTGCCAGCAGTTATCCAAACACAGATACGCAGTATTTT.